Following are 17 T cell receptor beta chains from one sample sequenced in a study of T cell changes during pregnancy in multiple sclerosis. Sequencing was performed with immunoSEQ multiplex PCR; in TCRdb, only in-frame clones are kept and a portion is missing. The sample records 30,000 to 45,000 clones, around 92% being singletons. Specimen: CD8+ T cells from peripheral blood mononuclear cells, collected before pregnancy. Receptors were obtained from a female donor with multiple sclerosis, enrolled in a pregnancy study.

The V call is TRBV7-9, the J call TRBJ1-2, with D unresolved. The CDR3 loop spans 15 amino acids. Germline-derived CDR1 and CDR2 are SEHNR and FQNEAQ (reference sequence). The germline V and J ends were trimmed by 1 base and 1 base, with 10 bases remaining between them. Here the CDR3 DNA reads TGTGCCAGCAGCTTAGGCACAGCTTATAACTATGGCTACACCTTC. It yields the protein CASSLGTAYNYGYTF. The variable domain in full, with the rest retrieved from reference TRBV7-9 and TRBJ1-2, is DTGVSQNPRHKITKRGQNVTFRCDPISEHNRLYWYRQTLGQGPEFLTYFQNEAQLEKSRLLSDRFSAERPKGSFSTLEIQRTEQGDSAMYLCASSLGTAYNYGYTFGSGTRLTVV.

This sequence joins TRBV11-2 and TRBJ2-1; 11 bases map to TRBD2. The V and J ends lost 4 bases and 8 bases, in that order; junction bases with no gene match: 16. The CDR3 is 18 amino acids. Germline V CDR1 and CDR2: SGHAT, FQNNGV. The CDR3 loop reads CASSSAPGLAALLDEQFF. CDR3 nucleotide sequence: TGTGCCAGCAGCTCCGCTCCGGGACTAGCGGCCCTTCTGGATGAGCAGTTCTTC.

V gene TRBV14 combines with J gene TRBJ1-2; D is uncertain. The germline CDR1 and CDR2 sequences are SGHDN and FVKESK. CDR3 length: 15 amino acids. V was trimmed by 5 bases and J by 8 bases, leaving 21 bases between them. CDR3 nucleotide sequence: TGTGCCAGCAGCTCCCAACTGGACCTCCCGGGAGGCTACACCTTC. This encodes CASSSQLDLPGGYTF.

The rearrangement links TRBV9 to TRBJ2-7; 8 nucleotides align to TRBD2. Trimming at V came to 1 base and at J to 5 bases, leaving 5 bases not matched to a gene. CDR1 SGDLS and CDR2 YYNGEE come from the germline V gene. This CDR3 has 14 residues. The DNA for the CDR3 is TGTGCCAGCAGCGTACAAACTAGCGGTAACGAGCAGTACTTC. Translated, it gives CASSVQTSGNEQYF.

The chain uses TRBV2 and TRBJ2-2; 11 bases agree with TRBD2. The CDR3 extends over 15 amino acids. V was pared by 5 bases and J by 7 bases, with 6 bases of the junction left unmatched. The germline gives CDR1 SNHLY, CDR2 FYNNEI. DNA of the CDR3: TGTGCCAGCAGTTCGACTAGCGGGATCGTCGGGGAGCTGTTTTTT. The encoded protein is CASSSTSGIVGELFF.

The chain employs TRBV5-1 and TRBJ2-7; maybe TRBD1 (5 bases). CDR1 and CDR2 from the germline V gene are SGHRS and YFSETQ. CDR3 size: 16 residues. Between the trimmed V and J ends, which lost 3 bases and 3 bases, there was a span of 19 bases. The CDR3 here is CASSYKGVARDYEQYF. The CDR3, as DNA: TGCGCCAGCAGCTACAAAGGGGTGGCGAGAGACTACGAGCAGTACTTC.

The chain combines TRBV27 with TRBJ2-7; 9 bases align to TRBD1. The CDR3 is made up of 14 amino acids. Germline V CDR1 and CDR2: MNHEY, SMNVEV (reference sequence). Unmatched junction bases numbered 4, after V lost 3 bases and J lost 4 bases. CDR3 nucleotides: TGTGCCAGCAGTTTCGACAGGGGGTCTTACGAGCAGTACTTC. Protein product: CASSFDRGSYEQYF.

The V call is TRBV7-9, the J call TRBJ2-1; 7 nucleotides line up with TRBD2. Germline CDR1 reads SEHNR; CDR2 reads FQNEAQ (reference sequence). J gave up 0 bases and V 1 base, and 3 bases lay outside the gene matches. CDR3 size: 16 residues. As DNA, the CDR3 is TGTGCCAGCAGCTTAGATAGCGGGCCCTCCTACAATGAGCAGTTCTTC. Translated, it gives CASSLDSGPSYNEQFF.

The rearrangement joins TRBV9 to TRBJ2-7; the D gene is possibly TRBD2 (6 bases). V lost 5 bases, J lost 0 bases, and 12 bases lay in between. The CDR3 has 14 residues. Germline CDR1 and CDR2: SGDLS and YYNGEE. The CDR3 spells CASSSGKSSYEQYF. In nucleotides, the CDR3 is TGTGCCAGCAGTAGCGGCAAGAGCTCCTACGAGCAGTACTTC.

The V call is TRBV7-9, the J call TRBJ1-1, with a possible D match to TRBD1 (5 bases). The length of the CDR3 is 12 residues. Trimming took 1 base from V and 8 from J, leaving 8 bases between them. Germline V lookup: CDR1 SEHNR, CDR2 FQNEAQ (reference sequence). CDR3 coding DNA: TGTGCCAGCAGCTTAGGGGGGGTAGAAGCTTTCTTT. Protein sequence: CASSLGGVEAFF.

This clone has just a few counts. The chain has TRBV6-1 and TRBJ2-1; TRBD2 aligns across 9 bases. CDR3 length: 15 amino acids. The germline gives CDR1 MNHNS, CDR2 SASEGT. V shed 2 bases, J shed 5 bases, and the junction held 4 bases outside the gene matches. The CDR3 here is CASSESSGGNNEQFF. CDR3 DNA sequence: TGTGCCAGCAGTGAATCGAGCGGGGGGAACAATGAGCAGTTCTTC.

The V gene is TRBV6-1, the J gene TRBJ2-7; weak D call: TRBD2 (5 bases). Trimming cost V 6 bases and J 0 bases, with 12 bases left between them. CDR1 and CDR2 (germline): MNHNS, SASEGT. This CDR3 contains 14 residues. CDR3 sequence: CASRREQSSYEQYF. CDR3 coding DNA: TGTGCCAGCAGGAGGGAACAGAGCTCCTACGAGCAGTACTTC.

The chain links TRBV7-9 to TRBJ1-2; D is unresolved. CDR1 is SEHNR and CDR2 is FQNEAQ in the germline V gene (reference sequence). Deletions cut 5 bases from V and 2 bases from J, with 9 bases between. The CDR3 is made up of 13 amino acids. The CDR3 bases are TGTGCCAGCAGCCGCCGGGAAAACTATGGCTACACCTTC. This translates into CASSRRENYGYTF.

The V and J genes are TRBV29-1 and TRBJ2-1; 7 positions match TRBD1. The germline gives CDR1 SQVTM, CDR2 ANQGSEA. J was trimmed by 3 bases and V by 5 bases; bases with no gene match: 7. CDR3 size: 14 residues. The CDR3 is CSVPGTEDYNEQFF. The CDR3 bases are TGCAGCGTTCCCGGGACAGAAGACTACAATGAGCAGTTCTTC.

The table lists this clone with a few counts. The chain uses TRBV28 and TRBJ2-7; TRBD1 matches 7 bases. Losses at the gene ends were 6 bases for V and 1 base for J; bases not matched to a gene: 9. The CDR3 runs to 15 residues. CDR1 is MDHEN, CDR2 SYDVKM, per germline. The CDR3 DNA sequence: TGTGCCAGCAGCCGGAGAGGGGGCGGGTCCTACGAGCAGTACTTC. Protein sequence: CASSRRGGGSYEQYF.

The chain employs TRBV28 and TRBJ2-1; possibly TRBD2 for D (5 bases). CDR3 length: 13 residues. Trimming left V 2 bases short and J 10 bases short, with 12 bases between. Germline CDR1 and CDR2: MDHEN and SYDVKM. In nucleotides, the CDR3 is TGTGCCAGCAGTTTAAGTGGGAGCACAGAGCAGTTCTTC. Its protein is CASSLSGSTEQFF.

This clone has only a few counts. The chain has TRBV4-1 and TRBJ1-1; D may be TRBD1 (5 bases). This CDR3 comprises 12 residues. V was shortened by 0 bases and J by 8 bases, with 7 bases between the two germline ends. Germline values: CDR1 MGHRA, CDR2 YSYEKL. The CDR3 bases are TGCGCCAGCAGCCAAGAGGGACTCGAAGCTTTCTTT. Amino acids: CASSQEGLEAFF.